This entry is about one T cell receptor (beta chain). The CDR3 is 13 amino acids. Trimming left V 4 bases short and J 3 bases short, with 10 bases between. From germline, CDR1 is KGHSH and CDR2 LQKENI. TCRdb reprocessed the RT-PCR reads with MiXCR, giving one entry per CDR3 protein. The sample carries approximately 720,000 distinct CDR3 sequences, about 14% recorded once. The source material was memory CD4+ T cells from blood. The chain employs TRBV18 and TRBJ2-7, with D hard to call. This sequence was found in a female donor in good health, serving as a healthy control. The CDR3 DNA follows: TGTGCCAGCTCACTCTTGATGGGCTACGAGCAGTACTTC. It yields the protein CASSLLMGYEQYF.